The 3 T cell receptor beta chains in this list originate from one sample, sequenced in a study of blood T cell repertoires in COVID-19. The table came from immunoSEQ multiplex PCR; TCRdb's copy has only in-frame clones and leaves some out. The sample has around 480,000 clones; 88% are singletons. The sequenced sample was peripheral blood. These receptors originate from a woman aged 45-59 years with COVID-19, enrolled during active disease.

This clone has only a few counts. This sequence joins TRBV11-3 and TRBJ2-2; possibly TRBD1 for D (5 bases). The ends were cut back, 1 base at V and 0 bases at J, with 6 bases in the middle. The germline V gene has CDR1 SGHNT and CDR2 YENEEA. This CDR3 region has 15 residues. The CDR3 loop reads CASSLGGTNTGELFF. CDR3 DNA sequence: TGTGCCAGCAGCTTAGGGGGCACGAACACCGGGGAGCTGTTTTTT.

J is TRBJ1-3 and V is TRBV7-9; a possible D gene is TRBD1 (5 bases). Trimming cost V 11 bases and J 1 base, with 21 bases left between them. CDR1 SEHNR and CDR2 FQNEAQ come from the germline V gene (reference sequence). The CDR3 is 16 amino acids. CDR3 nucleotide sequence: TGTGCCTCCTCTCTCTGGGGGGGGAGATCTGGAAACACCATATATTTT. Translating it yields CASSLWGGRSGNTIYF.

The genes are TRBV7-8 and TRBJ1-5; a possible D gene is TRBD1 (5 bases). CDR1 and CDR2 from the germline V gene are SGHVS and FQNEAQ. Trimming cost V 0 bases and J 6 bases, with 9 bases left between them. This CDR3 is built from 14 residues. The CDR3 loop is CASSLAGGVQPQHF. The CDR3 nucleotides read TGTGCCAGCAGCTTAGCGGGGGGAGTTCAGCCCCAGCATTTT.